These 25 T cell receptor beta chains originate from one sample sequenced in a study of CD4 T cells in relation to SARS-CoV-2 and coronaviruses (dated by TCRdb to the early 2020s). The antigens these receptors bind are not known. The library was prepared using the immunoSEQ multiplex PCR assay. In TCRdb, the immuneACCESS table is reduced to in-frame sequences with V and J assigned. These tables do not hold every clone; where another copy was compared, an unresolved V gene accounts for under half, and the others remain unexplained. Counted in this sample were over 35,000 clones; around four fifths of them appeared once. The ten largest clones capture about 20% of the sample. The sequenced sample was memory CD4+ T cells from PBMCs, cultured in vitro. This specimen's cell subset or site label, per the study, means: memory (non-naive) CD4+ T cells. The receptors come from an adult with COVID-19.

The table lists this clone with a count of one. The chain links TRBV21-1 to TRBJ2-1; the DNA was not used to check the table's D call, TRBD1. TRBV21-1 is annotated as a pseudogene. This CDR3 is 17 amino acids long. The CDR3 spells CASSKIGVGWENNEQFF. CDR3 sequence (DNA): TGTGCCAGCAGCAAAATAGGGGTTGGCTGGGAAAACAATGAGCAGTTCTTC.

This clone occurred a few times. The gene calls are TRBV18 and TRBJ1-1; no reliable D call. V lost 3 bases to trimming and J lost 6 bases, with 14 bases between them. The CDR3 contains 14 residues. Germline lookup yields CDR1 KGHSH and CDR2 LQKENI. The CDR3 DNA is TGTGCCAGCTCACCGTACACCCTTGGCCCTGAAGCTTTCTTT. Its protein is CASSPYTLGPEAFF.

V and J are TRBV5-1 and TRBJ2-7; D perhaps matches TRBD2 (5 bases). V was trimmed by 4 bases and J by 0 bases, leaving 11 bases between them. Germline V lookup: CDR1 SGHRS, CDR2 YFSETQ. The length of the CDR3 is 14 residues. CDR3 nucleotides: TGCGCCAGCAGCCCCCGGCGGGTCTCCTACGAGCAGTACTTC. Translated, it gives CASSPRRVSYEQYF.

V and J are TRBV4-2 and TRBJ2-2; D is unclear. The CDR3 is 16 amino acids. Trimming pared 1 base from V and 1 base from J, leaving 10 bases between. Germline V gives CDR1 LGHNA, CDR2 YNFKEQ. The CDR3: CASSQGADMNTGELFF. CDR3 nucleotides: TGTGCCAGCAGCCAAGGGGCAGACATGAACACCGGGGAGCTGTTTTTT.

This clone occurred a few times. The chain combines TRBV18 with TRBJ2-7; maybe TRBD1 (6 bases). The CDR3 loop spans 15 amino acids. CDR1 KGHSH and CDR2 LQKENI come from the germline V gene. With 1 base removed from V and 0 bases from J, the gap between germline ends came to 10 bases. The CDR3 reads CASSPLGQTSYEQYF. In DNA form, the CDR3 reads TGTGCCAGCTCACCACTAGGACAGACCTCCTACGAGCAGTACTTC.

In DNA form, the CDR3 reads TGTGCCAGCAGCCTCCAACAGGCAGGGGAGCTGTTTTTT. Amino acids: CASSLQQAGELFF. This chain connects TRBV14 to TRBJ2-2; D is perhaps TRBD1 (5 bases). CDR1 SGHDN and CDR2 FVKESK come from the germline V gene. The CDR3 runs 13 residues. Trimming took 4 bases from V and 8 from J, leaving 11 bases between them.

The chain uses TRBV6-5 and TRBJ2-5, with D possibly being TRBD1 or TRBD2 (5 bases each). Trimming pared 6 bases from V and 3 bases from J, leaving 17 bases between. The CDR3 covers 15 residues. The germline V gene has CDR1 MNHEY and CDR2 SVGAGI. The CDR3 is CASSPGASREETQYF. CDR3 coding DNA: TGTGCCAGCAGCCCCGGAGCTAGCAGGGAAGAGACCCAGTACTTC.

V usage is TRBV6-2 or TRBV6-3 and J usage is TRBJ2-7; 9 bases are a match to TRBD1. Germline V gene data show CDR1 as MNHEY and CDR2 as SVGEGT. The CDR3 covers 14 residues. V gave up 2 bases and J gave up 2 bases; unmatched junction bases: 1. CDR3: CASSYDRGTYEQYF. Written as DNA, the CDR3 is TGTGCCAGCAGTTACGACAGGGGGACCTACGAGCAGTACTTC.

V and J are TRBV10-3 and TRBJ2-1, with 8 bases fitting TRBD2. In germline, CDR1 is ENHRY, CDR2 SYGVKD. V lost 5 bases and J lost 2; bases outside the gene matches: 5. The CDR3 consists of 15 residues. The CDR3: CAISQTSGAYNEQFF. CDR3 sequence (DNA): TGTGCCATCAGTCAAACTAGCGGTGCCTACAATGAGCAGTTCTTC.

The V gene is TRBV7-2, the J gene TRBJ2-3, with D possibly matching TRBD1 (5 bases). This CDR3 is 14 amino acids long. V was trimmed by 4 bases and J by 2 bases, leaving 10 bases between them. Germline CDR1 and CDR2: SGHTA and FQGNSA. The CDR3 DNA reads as TGTGCCAGCAGCTCCCAGGGATCCACAGATACGCAGTATTTT. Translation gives CASSSQGSTDTQYF.

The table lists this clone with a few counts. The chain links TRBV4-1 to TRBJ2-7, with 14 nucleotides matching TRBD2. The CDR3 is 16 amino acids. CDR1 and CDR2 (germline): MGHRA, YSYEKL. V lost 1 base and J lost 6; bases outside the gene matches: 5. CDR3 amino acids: CASSQVTSGRAGEQYF. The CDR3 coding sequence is TGCGCCAGCAGCCAAGTGACTAGCGGGAGGGCCGGCGAGCAGTACTTC.

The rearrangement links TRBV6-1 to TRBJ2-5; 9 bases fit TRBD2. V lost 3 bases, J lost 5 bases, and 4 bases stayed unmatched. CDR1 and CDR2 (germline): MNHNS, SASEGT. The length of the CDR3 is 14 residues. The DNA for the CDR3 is TGTGCCAGCAGTGACGGGACTAGCTATGAGACCCAGTACTTC. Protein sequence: CASSDGTSYETQYF.

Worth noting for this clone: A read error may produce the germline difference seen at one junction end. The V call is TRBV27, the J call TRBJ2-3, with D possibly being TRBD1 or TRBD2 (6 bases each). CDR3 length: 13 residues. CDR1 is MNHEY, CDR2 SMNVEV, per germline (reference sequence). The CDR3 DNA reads TGTGCCCGCAGAGGGGGAGGCCCAGATACGCAGTATTTT. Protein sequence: CARRGGGPDTQYF.

The CDR3 sequence: CASSPQGVWGYTF. CDR3 bases: TGTGCCAGCAGCCCCCAGGGGGTGTGGGGCTACACCTTC. V is TRBV5-6 and J is TRBJ1-2; 7 nucleotides align to TRBD1. The CDR3 is 13 residues long. V shed 4 bases and J 8 bases; nucleotides not matched to a gene: 8. Per the germline V gene, CDR1 is SGHDT and CDR2 is YYEEEE.

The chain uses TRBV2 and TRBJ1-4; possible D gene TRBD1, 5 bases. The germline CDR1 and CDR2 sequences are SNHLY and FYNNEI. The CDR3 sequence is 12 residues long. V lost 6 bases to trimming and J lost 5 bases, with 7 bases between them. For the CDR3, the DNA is TGTGCCAGCAGAGGGGAAAATGAAAAACTGTTTTTT. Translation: CASRGENEKLFF.

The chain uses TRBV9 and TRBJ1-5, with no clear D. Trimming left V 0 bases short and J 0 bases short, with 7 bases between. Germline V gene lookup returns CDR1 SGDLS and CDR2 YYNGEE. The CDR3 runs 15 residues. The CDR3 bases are TGTGCCAGCAGCGTAGACCCCCGTAGCAATCAGCCCCAGCATTTT. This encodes CASSVDPRSNQPQHF.

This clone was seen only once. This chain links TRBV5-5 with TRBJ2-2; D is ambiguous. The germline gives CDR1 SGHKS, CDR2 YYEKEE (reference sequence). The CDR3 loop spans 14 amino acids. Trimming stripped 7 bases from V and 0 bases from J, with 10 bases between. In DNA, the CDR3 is TGTGCCAGCTTCCAGACCGCGAACACCGGGGAGCTGTTTTTT. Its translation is CASFQTANTGELFF.

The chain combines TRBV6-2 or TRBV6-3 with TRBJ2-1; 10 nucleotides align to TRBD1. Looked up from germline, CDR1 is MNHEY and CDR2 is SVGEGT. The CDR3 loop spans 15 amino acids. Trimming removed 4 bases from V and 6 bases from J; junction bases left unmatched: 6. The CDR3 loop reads CASSFRDRGSNEQFF. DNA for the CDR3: TGTGCCAGCAGTTTCCGGGACAGGGGCTCCAATGAGCAGTTCTTC.

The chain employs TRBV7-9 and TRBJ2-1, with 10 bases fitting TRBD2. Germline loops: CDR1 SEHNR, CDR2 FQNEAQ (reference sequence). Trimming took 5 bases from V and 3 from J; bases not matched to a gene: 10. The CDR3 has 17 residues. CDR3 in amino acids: CASSPATAGGFYNEQFF. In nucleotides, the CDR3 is TGTGCCAGCAGCCCCGCAACAGCGGGAGGGTTCTACAATGAGCAGTTCTTC.

The CDR3 loop reads CASSSRLAGENNEQFF. The DNA of the CDR3 is TGTGCCAGCAGCTCGCGACTAGCGGGAGAGAACAATGAGCAGTTCTTC. V and J are TRBV11-3 and TRBJ2-1, with TRBD2 matching 12 bases. Unmatched junction bases numbered 6, after V lost 4 bases and J lost 5 bases. The CDR3 length is 16 residues. Germline V gene data show CDR1 as SGHNT and CDR2 as YENEEA. The variable domain in full, with the rest retrieved from reference TRBV11-3 and TRBJ2-1, is EAGVVQSPRYKIIEKKQPVAFWCNPISGHNTLYWYLQNLGQGPELLIRYENEEAVDDSQLPKDRFSAERLKGVDSTLKIQPAELGDSAVYLCASSSRLAGENNEQFFGPGTRLTVL.

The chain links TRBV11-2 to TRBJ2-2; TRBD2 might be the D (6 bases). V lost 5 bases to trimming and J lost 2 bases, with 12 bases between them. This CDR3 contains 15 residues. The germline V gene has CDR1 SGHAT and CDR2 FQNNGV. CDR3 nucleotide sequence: TGTGCCAGCAGCCCTTTAGCGGTAAACACCGGGGAGCTGTTTTTT. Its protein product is CASSPLAVNTGELFF.

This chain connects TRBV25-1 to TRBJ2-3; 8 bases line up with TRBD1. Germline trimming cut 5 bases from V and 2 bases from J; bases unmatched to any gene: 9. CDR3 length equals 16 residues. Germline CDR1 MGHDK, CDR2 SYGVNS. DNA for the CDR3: TGTGCCAGCAGTCGGGGACAGGCCCTCACCACAGATACGCAGTATTTT. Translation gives CASSRGQALTTDTQYF.

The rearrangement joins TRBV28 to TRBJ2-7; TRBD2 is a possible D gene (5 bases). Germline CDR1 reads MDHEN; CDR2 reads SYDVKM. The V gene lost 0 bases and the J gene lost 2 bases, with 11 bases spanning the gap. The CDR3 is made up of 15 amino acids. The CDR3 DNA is TGTGCCAGCAGTTTATGGTCTAGCCTAACCTACGAGCAGTACTTC. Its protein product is CASSLWSSLTYEQYF.

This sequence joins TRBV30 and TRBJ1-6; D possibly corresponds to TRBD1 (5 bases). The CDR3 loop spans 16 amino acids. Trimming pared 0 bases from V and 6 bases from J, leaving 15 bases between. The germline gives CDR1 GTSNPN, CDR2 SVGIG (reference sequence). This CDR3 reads CAWSVLGGGSNSPLHF. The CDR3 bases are TGTGCCTGGAGTGTACTTGGGGGAGGGTCTAATTCACCCCTCCACTTT.

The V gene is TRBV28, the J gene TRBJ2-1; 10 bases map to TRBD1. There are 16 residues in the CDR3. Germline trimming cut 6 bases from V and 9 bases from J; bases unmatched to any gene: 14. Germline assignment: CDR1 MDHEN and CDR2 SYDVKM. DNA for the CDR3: TGTGCCAGCAGAGGCTTCCCGGGACAGGGGATAAGTGAGCAGTTCTTC. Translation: CASRGFPGQGISEQFF.